This passage covers 2 T cell receptor beta chains from one sample sequenced in a study of T cell repertoires in cytomegalovirus infection (dated by TCRdb to the late 2010s). Instrument on record: Illumina HiSeq 1500. TCRdb trimmed public reads at Q25 via fastp, called clones via MiXCR and kept in-frame beta chains. Rows with one shared CDR3 protein collapse into an entry with the most common genes and DNA. The sample profile shows about 530,000 distinct CDR3 sequences; about 25% of them were found once. The top ten hold about 12% of the sample. The specimen was PBMCs. The receptors were gathered from a human donor in good health (CMV status not recorded). Some clones in this sample may be carry-over from other donors' samples.

There are a few counts of this clonotype. J is TRBJ2-1 and V is TRBV7-8; 13 bases map to TRBD2. V dropped 6 bases and J dropped 8; count of bases not matched to a gene: 10. The CDR3 contains 16 residues. Per germline, CDR1 SGHVS and CDR2 FQNEAQ. The CDR3 is CASRKLAGGGGDEQFF. The CDR3 coding sequence is TGTGCCAGCAGGAAACTAGCGGGAGGGGGTGGCGATGAGCAGTTCTTC.

The CDR3, as DNA: TGCGCCAGCAGCGATGGTAGGCTAGCGGCTGAGCAGTTCTTC. This sequence encodes CASSDGRLAAEQFF. V usage is TRBV4-3 and J usage is TRBJ2-1; TRBD2 matches at 7 bases. The CDR3 consists of 14 residues. V lost 5 bases and J lost 9; bases outside the gene matches: 10. Per germline, CDR1 LGHNA and CDR2 YSLEER.